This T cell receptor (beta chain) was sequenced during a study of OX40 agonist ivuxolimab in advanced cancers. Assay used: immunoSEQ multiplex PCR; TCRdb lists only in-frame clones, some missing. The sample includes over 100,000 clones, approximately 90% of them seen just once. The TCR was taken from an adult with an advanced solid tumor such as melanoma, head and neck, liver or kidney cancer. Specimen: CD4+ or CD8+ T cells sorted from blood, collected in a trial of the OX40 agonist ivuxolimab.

The CDR3 DNA sequence: TGTGCCAGCAGACCCGACAGAAGCAATCAGCCCCAGCATTTT. Translation: CASRPDRSNQPQHF. This chain uses TRBV6-5 with TRBJ1-5, with D possibly being TRBD1 (5 bases). The CDR3 extends over 14 amino acids. V was pared by 6 bases and J by 1 base, with 10 bases between. Germline V gene sequence: CDR1 MNHEY, CDR2 SVGAGI.